Following are 26 T cell receptor beta chains from one sample sequenced in a study of siplizumab effects on memory and regulatory T cells. The data were produced by immunoSEQ multiplex PCR, yet TCRdb's version contains in-frame clones alone and is incomplete. The data hold 65,000 to 70,000 clones, with over 75% observed a single time. The specimen was Tregs sorted from blood. These TCRs come from a human donor in good health.

V is TRBV4-3 and J is TRBJ2-3; D gene uncertain. V was shortened by 1 base and J by 2 bases, with 16 bases between the two germline ends. The CDR3 covers 17 residues. CDR1 LGHNA and CDR2 YSLEER come from the germline V gene. The CDR3 nucleotides are TGCGCCAGCAGCCAAGCTTTATCCACGACAAACACAGATACGCAGTATTTT. Its protein product is CASSQALSTTNTDTQYF.

The J gene is TRBJ1-1, the V gene TRBV18, with no clear D. The CDR3 is made up of 13 amino acids. The V gene's germline CDR1 is KGHSH and CDR2 LQKENI. The V end was cut by 4 bases, the J end by 1 base, with 7 bases between. As DNA, the CDR3 is TGTGCCAGCTCACTACAAGAGAACACTGAAGCTTTCTTT. Its translation: CASSLQENTEAFF.

The rearrangement uses TRBV9 and TRBJ2-3, with 9 bases identical to TRBD2. There are 16 residues in the CDR3. Germline CDR1 SGDLS, CDR2 YYNGEE. The junction had 8 bases not matched to a gene; V was cut back by 0 bases and J by 6 bases. The CDR3 DNA follows: TGTGCCAGCAGCGTAGGGCTAGCGGGGACGATGGATACGCAGTATTTT. Encoded protein: CASSVGLAGTMDTQYF.

J is TRBJ2-5 and V is TRBV2; D is ambiguous. Gene TRBJ2-7 matches the end of the DNA better, so the J call may be wrong. Germline values: CDR1 SNHLY, CDR2 FYNNEI. The CDR3 sequence is 14 residues long. The CDR3 sequence: CASSVGPLSYEQYF. Here the CDR3 DNA reads TGTGCCAGCAGTGTCGGACCCCTCTCCTACGAGCAGTACTTC.

V is TRBV7-3 and J is TRBJ2-5; a weak D match, TRBD1 (5 bases). The CDR3 is 12 amino acids. Between the trimmed V and J ends, which lost 4 bases and 4 bases, there was a span of 7 bases. The germline V gene has CDR1 SGHTA and CDR2 FQGTGA. This chain's CDR3 is CASSSGRETQYF. The CDR3 nucleotides are TGTGCCAGCAGCTCAGGGCGAGAGACCCAGTACTTC. Combining the CDR3 with reference TRBV7-3 and TRBJ2-5 gives the whole variable domain GAGVSQTPSNKVTEKGKYVELRCDPISGHTALYWYRQSLGQGPEFLIYFQGTGAADDSGLPNDRFFAVRPEGSVSTLKIQRTERGDSAVYLCASSSGRETQYFGPGTRLLVL.

This rearrangement joins TRBV27 to TRBJ1-5, with 12 bases aligning to TRBD1. CDR1 and CDR2 from the germline V gene are MNHEY and SMNVEV (reference sequence). The CDR3 covers 15 residues. With 10 bases clipped from V and 3 bases from J, the junction kept 7 bases outside the gene matches. In nucleotides, the CDR3 is TGTGCCACACGGGACAGGGGGCATCCCAATCAGCCCCAGCATTTT. Protein sequence: CATRDRGHPNQPQHF.

This chain joins TRBV27 and TRBJ1-5; 9 bases are shared with TRBD1. J gave up 6 bases and V 5 bases, and 5 bases lay outside the gene matches. The germline gives CDR1 MNHEY, CDR2 SMNVEV (reference sequence). The CDR3 totals 14 residues. CDR3 amino acids: CASSLDRGGQPQHF. For the CDR3, the DNA is TGTGCCAGCAGTCTGGACAGGGGAGGTCAGCCCCAGCATTTT.

J is TRBJ2-1 and V is TRBV6-6; a weak D match, TRBD2 (6 bases). V was shortened by 8 bases and J by 2 bases, with 10 bases between the two germline ends. Germline V gene lookup returns CDR1 MNHNY and CDR2 SVGAGI (reference sequence). The length of the CDR3 is 13 residues. The chain's CDR3 is CASSGGTYNEQFF. The CDR3 coding sequence is TGTGCCAGCTCGGGCGGGACCTACAATGAGCAGTTCTTC.

The table lists this clone with many counts. This sequence joins TRBV29-1 and TRBJ1-1; maybe TRBD1 (5 bases). V was clipped by 4 bases and J by 6 bases, with 12 bases between them. Germline CDR1 and CDR2: SQVTM and ANQGSEA. CDR3 size: 12 residues. The DNA for the CDR3 is TGCAGCGTTGGCAGGGTTGGGGCTGAAGCTTTCTTT. Protein sequence: CSVGRVGAEAFF.

In regard to this clone: Other DNA sequences in the same sample also yield this CDR3. The chain employs TRBV6-5 and TRBJ2-7, with D perhaps being TRBD1 or TRBD2 (5 bases each). The ends were cut back, 2 bases at V and 1 base at J, with 6 bases in the middle. Germline V gene sequence: CDR1 MNHEY, CDR2 SVGAGI. There are 13 residues in the CDR3. The DNA for the CDR3 is TGTGCCAGCAGTTACGGGGGATCCTACGAGCAGTACTTC. Translation: CASSYGGSYEQYF.

The V gene is TRBV5-5, the J gene TRBJ2-3; D unresolved. The germline V and J ends were trimmed by 5 bases and 1 base, with 8 bases remaining between them. CDR3 length equals 13 residues. Germline CDR1 is SGHKS and CDR2 is YYEKEE (reference sequence). The CDR3 DNA reads TGTGCCAGCAGAATGTCAGGCACAGATACGCAGTATTTT. Translating gives CASRMSGTDTQYF.

The chain joins TRBV18 to TRBJ2-1; TRBD1 aligns across 7 bases. CDR1 KGHSH and CDR2 LQKENI come from the germline V gene. The CDR3 totals 14 residues. Trimming cost V 6 bases and J 6 bases; bases outside gene matches: 8. CDR3 protein: CASSRPGGGNEQFF. As DNA, the CDR3 is TGTGCCAGCTCTCGCCCAGGGGGTGGCAATGAGCAGTTCTTC.

This clone qualifies as medium-sized (0.01 to 0.1%). V and J are TRBV2 and TRBJ2-4, with 11 positions matching TRBD2. V was pared by 3 bases and J by 7 bases, with 11 bases of the junction left unmatched. Germline V gene sequence: CDR1 SNHLY, CDR2 FYNNEI. CDR3 length: 17 amino acids. The CDR3 spells CASSDIFSGRAVNIQYF. In DNA, the CDR3 is TGTGCCAGCAGTGACATTTTTAGCGGGAGGGCCGTGAACATTCAGTACTTC.

The chain combines TRBV5-4 with TRBJ2-7; D possibly corresponds to TRBD2 (5 bases). The CDR3 extends over 14 amino acids. The germline CDR1 and CDR2 sequences are SGHNT and YYREEE (reference sequence). The V end lost 0 bases, the J end lost 3 bases, and 10 bases lay between the germline ends. CDR3 sequence reads: CASSLDLRDYEQYF. For the CDR3, the DNA is TGTGCCAGCAGCTTGGATCTCCGGGACTACGAGCAGTACTTC.

J is TRBJ1-1 and V is TRBV6-5; D gene uncertain. The V end lost 2 bases, the J end lost 1 base, and 5 bases lay between the germline ends. Germline CDR1 MNHEY, CDR2 SVGAGI. CDR3 length equals 13 residues. In DNA form, the CDR3 reads TGTGCCAGCAGTTACGAGTCGAACACTGAAGCTTTCTTT. This codes for CASSYESNTEAFF.

Points on this clone: The junction does not match germline at one end; this may be a read error. The rearrangement joins TRBV5-8 to TRBJ2-7; D is ambiguous. The CDR3 is 16 residues long. In germline, CDR1 is SGHTS, CDR2 YDEGEE. CDR3 bases: TGTGCCAGCAGGTTGGAAGTTAAACCGGCCTCCTACGAGCAGTACTTC. It encodes CASRLEVKPASYEQYF. Supplemented by reference TRBV5-8 and TRBJ2-7, the full variable domain reads EAGVTQSPTHLIKTRGQQATLRCSPISGHTSVYWYQQALGLGLQFLLWYDEGEERNRGNFPPRFSGRQFPNYSSELNVNALELEDSALYLCASRLEVKPASYEQYFGPGTRLTVT.

This clone occurred once. The J gene is TRBJ2-1, the V gene TRBV5-4; 11 nucleotides agree with TRBD2. The V gene's germline CDR1 is SGHNT and CDR2 YYREEE (reference sequence). V lost 5 bases and J lost 7; bases outside the gene matches: 5. This CDR3 spans 14 amino acids. The CDR3 DNA reads TGTGCCAGCAGGGGGGCTAGCGGGAGGAATGAGCAGTTCTTC. Protein sequence: CASRGASGRNEQFF.

This chain joins TRBV6-5 and TRBJ2-7; D gene ambiguous. Trimming cost V 0 bases and J 0 bases, with 9 bases left between them. This CDR3 contains 15 residues. Germline values: CDR1 MNHEY, CDR2 SVGAGI. DNA for the CDR3: TGTGCCAGCAGTTACTCTCGGGCGCCCTCCTACGAGCAGTACTTC. Its translation is CASSYSRAPSYEQYF.

The chain is built from TRBV4-1 and TRBJ2-5, with D uncertain. The germline gives CDR1 MGHRA, CDR2 YSYEKL. The CDR3 extends over 12 amino acids. Trimming took 1 base from V and 7 from J, leaving 7 bases between them. The CDR3, as DNA: TGCGCCAGCAGCCAAGTGAAAGGGACCCAGTACTTC. Amino acids: CASSQVKGTQYF.

The V call is TRBV19, the J call TRBJ2-2; D is undetermined. V was clipped by 6 bases and J by 6 bases, with 8 bases between them. CDR1 is LNHDA, CDR2 SQIVND, per germline (reference sequence). CDR3 size: 12 residues. The CDR3 spells CASSQFPGELFF. The CDR3 DNA is TGTGCCAGTAGCCAATTCCCCGGGGAGCTGTTTTTT.

V is TRBV15 and J is TRBJ2-3; 12 bases match TRBD2. V lost 0 bases and J lost 4; bases outside the gene matches: 11. Germline CDR1 reads LNHNV; CDR2 reads YYDKDF (reference sequence). The CDR3 is made up of 19 amino acids. The CDR3 DNA reads TGTGCCACCAGCAGAGACCGGGTCCGACTAGCGGGAGTAGCAGATACGCAGTATTTT. Its translation: CATSRDRVRLAGVADTQYF.

The chain links TRBV5-6 to TRBJ1-5, with D unclear. The CDR3 length is 15 residues. V was pared by 2 bases and J by 6 bases, with 15 bases between. The V gene's germline CDR1 is SGHDT and CDR2 YYEEEE. In DNA form, the CDR3 reads TGTGCCAGCAGCTTCTCTCCGGACCGACGTCAGCCCCAGCATTTT. Its protein is CASSFSPDRRQPQHF.

The rearrangement joins TRBV7-2 to TRBJ2-3; a weak D match, TRBD2 (5 bases). The CDR3 has 13 amino acids. Trimming left V 5 bases short and J 4 bases short, with 10 bases between. Germline V lookup: CDR1 SGHTA, CDR2 FQGNSA. The DNA of the CDR3 is TGTGCCAGCAGCCGGGGTCCTCCAGATACGCAGTATTTT. Amino acids: CASSRGPPDTQYF. Combining the CDR3 with reference TRBV7-2 and TRBJ2-3 gives the whole variable domain GAGVSQSPSNKVTEKGKDVELRCDPISGHTALYWYRQSLGQGLEFLIYFQGNSAPDKSGLPSDRFSAERTGGSVSTLTIQRTQQEDSAVYLCASSRGPPDTQYFGPGTRLTVL.

The chain carries TRBV9 and TRBJ1-2; D is possibly TRBD1 (6 bases). The CDR3 contains 15 residues. CDR1 is SGDLS and CDR2 is YYNGEE in the germline V gene. V lost 0 bases, J lost 5 bases, and 14 bases lay in between. CDR3 loop: CASSVELTGQYGYTF. Written as DNA, the CDR3 is TGTGCCAGCAGCGTAGAGTTGACAGGTCAATATGGCTACACCTTC. Full variable domain (outside the CDR3, taken from reference TRBV9 and TRBJ1-2): DSGVTQTPKHLITATGQRVTLRCSPRSGDLSVYWYQQSLDQGLQFLIQYYNGEERAKGNILERFSAQQFPDLHSELNLSSLELGDSALYFCASSVELTGQYGYTFGSGTRLTVV.

The chain joins TRBV4-1 to TRBJ2-4, with 7 bases matching TRBD2. The trim removed 1 base at V and 10 bases at J, leaving 10 bases unmatched. The CDR3 is 15 amino acids. The germline CDR1 and CDR2 sequences are MGHRA and YSYEKL. CDR3 coding DNA: TGCGCCAGCAGCCAAGTGGGCGGGAGTGAATTTATTCAGTACTTC. Translation: CASSQVGGSEFIQYF.

V is TRBV27 and J is TRBJ2-7; 12 positions match TRBD2. The V gene's germline CDR1 is MNHEY and CDR2 SMNVEV (reference sequence). J lost 6 bases, V lost 6 bases, and 9 bases had no gene match. This CDR3 spans 15 amino acids. The CDR3 sequence: CASSQRLAGVAEQYF. CDR3 bases: TGTGCCAGCAGCCAACGACTAGCGGGAGTTGCCGAGCAGTACTTC.